Listed below are T cell receptor beta chains from one sample, sequenced in a study of cytomegalovirus exposure and HLA in healthy donors. Repertoires were generated with immunoSEQ multiplex PCR, while TCRdb's copy carries only in-frame clones and drops some. Of 70,000 or so clones listed, 94% are singletons. The sample comprised PBMCs. These receptors were taken from a man between 18 and 35 years old in good health and CMV-seropositive. Each CDR3 is given with its conserved first and last residue.

v_gene: TRBV19; j_gene: TRBJ2-5; CDR3aa: CASSKFPGLAGLGETQYF
v_gene: TRBV7-9; j_gene: TRBJ1-1; CDR3aa: CASSLTRTGGGTMNTEAFF
v_gene: TRBV15; j_gene: TRBJ2-7; CDR3aa: CATSRDLAGGPGEQYF
v_gene: TRBV5-1; j_gene: TRBJ2-5; CDR3aa: CASSLDRVGETQYF
v_gene: TRBV5-1; j_gene: TRBJ2-7; CDR3aa: CASSWDIAYSYEQYF
v_gene: TRBV15; j_gene: TRBJ2-3; CDR3aa: CATSRDQDTQYF
v_gene: TRBV7-9; j_gene: TRBJ2-5; CDR3aa: CASSLAAGLRETRYF
v_gene: TRBV5-6; j_gene: TRBJ2-7; CDR3aa: CASSLERVYEQYF
v_gene: TRBV5-8; j_gene: TRBJ2-7; CDR3aa: CASSLLAGVTFEQYF
v_gene: TRBV19; j_gene: TRBJ2-1; CDR3aa: CASSRRSSGSFEQFF
v_gene: TRBV29-1; j_gene: TRBJ2-7; CDR3aa: CSVDGNNYEQYF
v_gene: TRBV7-6; j_gene: TRBJ1-5; CDR3aa: CASSLGDRVHQPQHF
v_gene: TRBV19; j_gene: TRBJ2-6; CDR3aa: CASSMVVSGSGANVLTF
v_gene: TRBV27; j_gene: TRBJ1-5; CDR3aa: CASRSATGFHQPQHF
v_gene: TRBV2; j_gene: TRBJ2-7; CDR3aa: CASSGGTSGSEQYF
v_gene: TRBV5-1; j_gene: TRBJ1-4; CDR3aa: CASSLGASNEKLFF
v_gene: TRBV15; j_gene: TRBJ2-5; CDR3aa: CATSSETGVGETQYF
v_gene: TRBV5-5; j_gene: TRBJ1-2; CDR3aa: CASSPSGGANYGYTF
v_gene: TRBV29-1; j_gene: TRBJ2-5; CDR3aa: CSVERTGPIETQYF
v_gene: TRBV2; j_gene: TRBJ2-3; CDR3aa: CASRAGRADTQYF
v_gene: TRBV28; j_gene: TRBJ1-3; CDR3aa: CASSSPGSGNTIYF
v_gene: TRBV27; j_gene: TRBJ2-3; CDR3aa: CATGGGTDTQYF
v_gene: TRBV10-3; j_gene: TRBJ2-1; CDR3aa: CAISERLQSRNNEQFF
v_gene: TRBV2; j_gene: TRBJ1-3; CDR3aa: CASSEGGFPGNTIYF
v_gene: TRBV28; j_gene: TRBJ1-5; CDR3aa: CASSLSGLGNQPQHF
v_gene: TRBV2; j_gene: TRBJ2-1; CDR3aa: CASSSGVDEQFF
v_gene: TRBV28; j_gene: TRBJ1-5; CDR3aa: CASSLVGYDQPQHF
v_gene: TRBV19; j_gene: TRBJ1-5; CDR3aa: CASSIAGVKRQPQHF
v_gene: TRBV4-2; j_gene: TRBJ2-1; CDR3aa: CASSQALAGEGNEQFF
v_gene: TRBV5-8; j_gene: TRBJ1-5; CDR3aa: CASTLGQGIYSNQPQHF
v_gene: TRBV11-2; j_gene: TRBJ1-3; CDR3aa: CASSRTGASGNTIYF